Below are 14 T cell receptor beta chains sequenced from a single sample in a study of cytomegalovirus exposure and HLA in healthy donors. Both 60 Vbeta primers and 13 Jbeta primers went into the PCR. The data were produced by immunoSEQ multiplex PCR, yet TCRdb's version contains in-frame clones alone and is incomplete. The data show tens of thousands of clones, roughly four fifths seen once. Sequencing was done on a sample of PBMCs. The receptors originated from a woman aged 30 to 39 in good health and CMV-seronegative.

This rearrangement joins TRBV9 to TRBJ2-3; tentatively, D is TRBD2 (7 bases). Germline V gives CDR1 SGDLS, CDR2 YYNGEE. The ends were cut back, 0 bases at V and 1 base at J, with 9 bases in the middle. This CDR3 comprises 15 residues. CDR3 amino acids: CASSVGRGRTDTQYF. The CDR3 DNA reads as TGTGCCAGCAGCGTAGGGCGGGGGCGCACAGATACGCAGTATTTT.

This clone was recorded only once. This sequence joins TRBV5-5 and TRBJ2-7; 10 bases fit TRBD1. CDR1 is SGHKS and CDR2 is YYEKEE in the germline V gene (reference sequence). The junction had 7 bases not matched to a gene; V was cut back by 4 bases and J by 3 bases. CDR3 length equals 15 residues. Here the CDR3 reads CASSKTGGASYEQYF. DNA for the CDR3: TGTGCCAGCAGCAAGACAGGGGGCGCGAGCTACGAGCAGTACTTC.

The CDR3 here is CASSPRDRVHEQYF. The CDR3 coding sequence is TGTGCCAGCAGTCCCCGGGACAGGGTTCACGAGCAGTACTTC. The V gene is TRBV27, the J gene TRBJ2-7, with 9 bases fitting TRBD1. Germline lookup yields CDR1 MNHEY and CDR2 SMNVEV (reference sequence). V shed 5 bases, J shed 5 bases, and the junction held 7 bases outside the gene matches. CDR3 length: 14 amino acids.

V usage is TRBV5-4 and J usage is TRBJ2-1; D perhaps matches TRBD1 (6 bases). The CDR3 covers 15 residues. Germline V gives CDR1 SGHNT, CDR2 YYREEE (reference sequence). The V end lost 4 bases, the J end lost 4 bases, and 15 bases lay between the germline ends. The DNA for the CDR3 is TGTGCCAGCAGCACGGACAGCAGAATATACAATGAGCAGTTCTTC. Protein: CASSTDSRIYNEQFF.

The chain has TRBV6-5 and TRBJ1-5; 7 bases match TRBD1. The V gene end was trimmed by 10 bases and the J gene end by 3 bases; junction bases not matched to a gene: 9. Germline CDR1 and CDR2: MNHEY and SVGAGI. This CDR3 is 14 amino acids long. CDR3 loop: CATQGQLYNQPQHF. The CDR3 DNA sequence: TGTGCCACCCAGGGACAGTTATACAATCAGCCCCAGCATTTT.

This clone was counted between two and nine times. The J gene is TRBJ2-3, the V gene TRBV7-6; the match to TRBD2 covers 7 bases. The V segment lost 5 bases and the J segment 1 base; nucleotides outside the gene matches: 9. Germline V lookup: CDR1 SGHVS, CDR2 FNYEAQ. This CDR3 has 16 amino acids. In nucleotides, the CDR3 is TGTGCCAGCAGCCCCTCTCTAGCGGCCCGCACAGATACGCAGTATTTT. This gives the protein CASSPSLAARTDTQYF.

The J gene is TRBJ2-7, the V gene TRBV6-5, with a tentative D call TRBD1 (5 bases). With 8 bases removed from V and 5 bases from J, the gap between germline ends came to 16 bases. Germline V gene lookup returns CDR1 MNHEY and CDR2 SVGAGI. The CDR3 runs to 13 residues. The CDR3 DNA reads as TGTGCCAGCTCAATCCCAGGGTTCGACGAGCAGTACTTC. It is translated as CASSIPGFDEQYF.

The chain carries TRBV10-3 and TRBJ2-3; 9 bases are shared with TRBD2. The CDR3 sequence is 17 residues long. Germline V gene data show CDR1 as ENHRY and CDR2 as SYGVKD. J was trimmed by 2 bases and V by 6 bases; bases with no gene match: 12. CDR3 region: CAISVAGAGSVTDTQYF. In DNA, the CDR3 is TGTGCCATCAGCGTAGCGGGAGCAGGGTCGGTCACAGATACGCAGTATTTT.

This chain uses TRBV6-1 with TRBJ2-5, with D hard to call. The CDR3 spans 12 residues. The germline CDR1 and CDR2 sequences are MNHNS and SASEGT. The germline V and J ends were trimmed by 2 bases and 4 bases, with 5 bases remaining between them. DNA for the CDR3: TGTGCCAGCAGTGAAAGCGTAGAGACCCAGTACTTC. Amino acids: CASSESVETQYF.

V is TRBV2 and J is TRBJ2-7; the match to TRBD2 covers 13 bases. The CDR3 is made up of 15 amino acids. Germline lookup yields CDR1 SNHLY and CDR2 FYNNEI. V gave up 6 bases and J gave up 3 bases; unmatched junction bases: 5. The CDR3 region is CASRRTSGSLYEQYF. The CDR3 coding sequence is TGTGCCAGCAGGCGGACTAGCGGGAGTCTCTACGAGCAGTACTTC.

The chain combines TRBV6-1 with TRBJ2-7, with 9 positions matching TRBD1. CDR1 and CDR2 (germline): MNHNS, SASEGT. Trimming took 2 bases from V and 1 from J; bases not matched to a gene: 6. This CDR3 has 16 amino acids. This CDR3 reads CASSESLGTGSYEQYF. CDR3 nucleotides: TGTGCCAGCAGTGAAAGTTTAGGGACAGGGTCCTACGAGCAGTACTTC.

The chain joins TRBV27 to TRBJ2-1; TRBD1 matches 10 bases. Germline-derived CDR1 and CDR2 are MNHEY and SMNVEV (reference sequence). The CDR3 contains 15 residues. Unmatched junction bases numbered 7, after V lost 4 bases and J lost 7 bases. The CDR3 reads CASSSGTGATNEQFF. DNA for the CDR3: TGTGCCAGCAGTTCAGGGACAGGGGCTACGAATGAGCAGTTCTTC.

This CDR3 is CASSLGAPWSYEQYF. In nucleotides, the CDR3 is TGTGCCAGCAGCTTAGGGGCCCCCTGGTCCTACGAGCAGTACTTC. The rearrangement links TRBV7-6 to TRBJ2-7, with D uncertain. V was cut by 1 base and J by 1 base, with 11 bases left in between. Germline V gene lookup returns CDR1 SGHVS and CDR2 FNYEAQ. This CDR3 is built from 15 residues.

This chain links TRBV13 with TRBJ2-1, with TRBD1 identical over 9 bases. The CDR3 runs to 13 residues. Germline assignment: CDR1 PRHDT and CDR2 FYEKMQ (reference sequence). The J segment lost 9 bases and the V segment lost 6 bases, leaving 6 bases of the junction unmatched. The CDR3 here is CASSATGGSEQFF. CDR3 in DNA: TGTGCCAGCAGTGCCACAGGGGGCAGTGAGCAGTTCTTC.